This T cell receptor beta chain originates from a study of T cells in Graves' hyperthyroidism and ophthalmopathy. The germline V gene encodes CDR1 MNHNS and CDR2 SASEGT. The CDR3 contains 14 residues. Trimming left V 8 bases short and J 4 bases short, with 14 bases between. PBMCs came from about 10 ml fresh peripheral blood. Study results and caveats: Also found in blood were most expanded thyroid clonotypes above 0.001.

Researchers took RNA transcripts and amplified the TCR beta CDR3 regions from them. First-round RT-PCR of the TCR CDR3 relied on the HTBI primer set. A single record per CDR3 protein comes from TCRdb applying MiXCR to the multiplex PCR reads. The sample consists of 700,000 or so distinct CDR3 sequences, about a sixth of them appearing once. Comment on this clonotype: Its matching antigen is unknown.

The gene calls are TRBV6-1 and TRBJ1-4; D gene unclear. The sequenced material came from blood. This receptor was obtained from a young man with Graves' hyperthyroidism. The DNA of the CDR3 is TGTGCCAGCGGCAGTGTCAGCAGTAATGAAAAACTGTTTTTT. Its protein is CASGSVSSNEKLFF.